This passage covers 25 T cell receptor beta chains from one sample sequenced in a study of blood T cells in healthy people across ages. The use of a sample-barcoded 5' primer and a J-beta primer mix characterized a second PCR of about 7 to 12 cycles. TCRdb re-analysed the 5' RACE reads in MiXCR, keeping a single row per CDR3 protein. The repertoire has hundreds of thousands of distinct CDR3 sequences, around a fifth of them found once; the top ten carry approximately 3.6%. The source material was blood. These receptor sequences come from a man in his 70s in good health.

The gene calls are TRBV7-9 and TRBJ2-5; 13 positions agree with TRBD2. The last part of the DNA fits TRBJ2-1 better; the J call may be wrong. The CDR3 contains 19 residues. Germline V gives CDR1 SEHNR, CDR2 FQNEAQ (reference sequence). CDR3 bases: TGTGCCAGCAGCTTAGCCGGGACTAGCGGGACGCGCCCGGGGAATGAGCAGTTCTTC. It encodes CASSLAGTSGTRPGNEQFF.

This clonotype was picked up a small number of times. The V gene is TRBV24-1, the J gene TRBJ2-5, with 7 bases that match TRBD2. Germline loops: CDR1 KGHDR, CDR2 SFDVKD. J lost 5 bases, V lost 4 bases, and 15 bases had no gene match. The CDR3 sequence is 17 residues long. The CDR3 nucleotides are TGTGCCACCAGTGAACCGGTAGGGGAGGGCACCCAGGAGACCCAGTACTTC. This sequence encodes CATSEPVGEGTQETQYF.

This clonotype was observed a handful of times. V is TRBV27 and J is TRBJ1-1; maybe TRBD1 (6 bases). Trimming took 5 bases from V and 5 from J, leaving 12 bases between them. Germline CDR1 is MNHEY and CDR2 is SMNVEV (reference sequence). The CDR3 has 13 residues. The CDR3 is CASSPGDRTEAFF. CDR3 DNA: TGTGCCAGCAGTCCAGGGGATAGGACTGAAGCTTTCTTT.

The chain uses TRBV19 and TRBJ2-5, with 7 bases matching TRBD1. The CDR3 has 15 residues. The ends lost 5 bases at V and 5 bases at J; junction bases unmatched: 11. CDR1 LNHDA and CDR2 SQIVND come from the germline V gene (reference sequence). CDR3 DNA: TGTGCCAGTAGTGACCAACAGGGGAAACGGGAGACCCAGTACTTC. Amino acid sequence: CASSDQQGKRETQYF.

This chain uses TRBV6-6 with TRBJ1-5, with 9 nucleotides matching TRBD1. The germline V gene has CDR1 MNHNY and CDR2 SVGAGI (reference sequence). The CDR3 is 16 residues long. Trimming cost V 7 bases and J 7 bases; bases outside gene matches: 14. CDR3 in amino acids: CASKPMRDREIQPQHF. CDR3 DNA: TGTGCCAGCAAACCGATGCGGGACAGGGAAATACAGCCCCAGCATTTT.

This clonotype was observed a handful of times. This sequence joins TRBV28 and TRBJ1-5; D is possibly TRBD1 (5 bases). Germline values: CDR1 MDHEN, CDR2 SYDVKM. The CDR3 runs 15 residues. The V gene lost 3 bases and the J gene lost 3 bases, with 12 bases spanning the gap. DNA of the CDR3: TGTGCCAGCAGTTTTTCGGGGGACCCCAATCAGCCCCAGCATTTT. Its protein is CASSFSGDPNQPQHF.

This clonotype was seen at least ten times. In nucleotides, the CDR3 is TGCGCCAGCAGCTTGGCCCCGAATAGCAATCAGCCCCAGCATTTT. Residues: CASSLAPNSNQPQHF. The chain carries TRBV5-1 and TRBJ1-5; D gene unclear. The CDR3 consists of 15 residues. Germline CDR1 reads SGHRS; CDR2 reads YFSETQ. V was trimmed by 0 bases and J by 0 bases, leaving 7 bases between them.

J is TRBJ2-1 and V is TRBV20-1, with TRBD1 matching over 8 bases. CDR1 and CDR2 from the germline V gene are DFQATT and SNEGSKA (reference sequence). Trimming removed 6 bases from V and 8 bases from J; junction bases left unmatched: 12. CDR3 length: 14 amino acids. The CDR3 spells CSAPDRARYDEQFF. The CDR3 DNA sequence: TGCAGTGCCCCGGACAGGGCGAGGTACGATGAGCAGTTCTTC.

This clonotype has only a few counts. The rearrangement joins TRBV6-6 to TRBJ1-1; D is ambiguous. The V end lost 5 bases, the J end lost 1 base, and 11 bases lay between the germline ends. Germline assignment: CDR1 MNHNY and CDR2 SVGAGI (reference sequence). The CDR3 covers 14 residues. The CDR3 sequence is CASSPTSENTEAFF. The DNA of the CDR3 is TGTGCCAGCAGTCCGACGTCGGAGAACACTGAAGCTTTCTTT.

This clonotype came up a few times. CDR3 sequence reads: CASTLAATDTQYF. The CDR3 nucleotides are TGTGCCAGCACACTAGCGGCCACAGATACGCAGTATTTT. The chain links TRBV6-6 to TRBJ2-3, with TRBD2 matching over 8 bases. The CDR3 has 13 residues. V lost 7 bases to trimming and J lost 2 bases; unmatched junction nucleotides: 2. Germline CDR1 reads MNHNY; CDR2 reads SVGAGI (reference sequence).

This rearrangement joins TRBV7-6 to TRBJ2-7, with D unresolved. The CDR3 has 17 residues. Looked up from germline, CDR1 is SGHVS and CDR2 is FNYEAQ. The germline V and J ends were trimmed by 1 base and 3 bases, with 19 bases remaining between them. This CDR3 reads CASSLVPPPGTYYEQYF. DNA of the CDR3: TGTGCCAGCAGCTTAGTTCCCCCTCCCGGAACCTACTACGAGCAGTACTTC. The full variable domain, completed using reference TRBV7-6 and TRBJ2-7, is GAGVSQSPRYKVTKRGQDVALRCDPISGHVSLYWYRQALGQGPEFLTYFNYEAQQDKSGLPNDRFSAERPEGSISTLTIQRTEQRDSAMYRCASSLVPPPGTYYEQYFGPGTRLTVT.

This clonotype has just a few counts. The CDR3 coding sequence is TGTGCCAGCAGAGGGGACAGCCCTACCGAGCAGTACTTC. Its protein is CASRGDSPTEQYF. The V gene is TRBV25-1, the J gene TRBJ2-7, with 7 bases lining up with TRBD1. CDR1 MGHDK and CDR2 SYGVNS come from the germline V gene. J was trimmed by 6 bases and V by 6 bases; bases with no gene match: 8. This CDR3 contains 13 residues.

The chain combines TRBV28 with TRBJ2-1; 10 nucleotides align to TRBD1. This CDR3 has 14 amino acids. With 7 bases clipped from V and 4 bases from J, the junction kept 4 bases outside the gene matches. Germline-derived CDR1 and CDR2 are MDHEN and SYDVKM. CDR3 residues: CASTRDRGYNEQFF. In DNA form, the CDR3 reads TGTGCCAGCACCCGGGACAGGGGTTACAATGAGCAGTTCTTC.

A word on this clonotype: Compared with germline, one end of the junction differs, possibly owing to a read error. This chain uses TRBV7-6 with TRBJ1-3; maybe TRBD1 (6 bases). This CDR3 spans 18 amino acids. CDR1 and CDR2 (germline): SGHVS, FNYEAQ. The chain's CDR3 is CVSSLGSGGAVAGNTIYF. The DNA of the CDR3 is TGTGTCAGCAGCTTAGGATCCGGGGGGGCTGTAGCTGGAAACACCATATATTTT.

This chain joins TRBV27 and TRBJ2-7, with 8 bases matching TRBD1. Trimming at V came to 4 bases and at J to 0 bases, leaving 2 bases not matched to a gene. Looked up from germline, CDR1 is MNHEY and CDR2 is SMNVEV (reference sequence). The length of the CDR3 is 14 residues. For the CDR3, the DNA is TGTGCCAGCAGTTGGGACAGGAGCTCCTACGAGCAGTACTTC. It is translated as CASSWDRSSYEQYF.

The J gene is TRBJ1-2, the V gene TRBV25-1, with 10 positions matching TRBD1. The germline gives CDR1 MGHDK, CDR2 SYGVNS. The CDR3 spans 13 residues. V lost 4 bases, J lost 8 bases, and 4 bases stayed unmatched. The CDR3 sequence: CASSGQGAGGYTF. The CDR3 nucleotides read TGTGCCAGCAGTGGACAGGGGGCGGGAGGCTACACCTTC.

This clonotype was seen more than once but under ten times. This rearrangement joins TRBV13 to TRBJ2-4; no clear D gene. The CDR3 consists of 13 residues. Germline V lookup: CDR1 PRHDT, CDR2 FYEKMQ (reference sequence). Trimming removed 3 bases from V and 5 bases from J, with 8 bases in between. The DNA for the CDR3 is TGTGCCAGCAGCTTCCGGGCCGAAAACATTCAGTACTTC. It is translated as CASSFRAENIQYF.

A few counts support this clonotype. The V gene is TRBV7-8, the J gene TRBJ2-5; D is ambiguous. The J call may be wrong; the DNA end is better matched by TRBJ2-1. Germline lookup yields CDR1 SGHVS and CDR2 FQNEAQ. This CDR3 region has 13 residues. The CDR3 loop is CASSLSKVNEQFF. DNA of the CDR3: TGTGCCAGCAGCTTATCAAAGGTCAATGAGCAGTTCTTC.

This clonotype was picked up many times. As DNA, the CDR3 is TGTGCCAGCAGTCTCGGACAGGAACAAAGACTGGAGACCCAGTACTTC. Translating gives CASSLGQEQRLETQYF. V gene TRBV12-3 or TRBV12-4 combines with J gene TRBJ2-5; 7 bases align to TRBD1. The trim removed 5 bases at V and 5 bases at J, leaving 14 bases unmatched. The CDR3 is made up of 16 amino acids.

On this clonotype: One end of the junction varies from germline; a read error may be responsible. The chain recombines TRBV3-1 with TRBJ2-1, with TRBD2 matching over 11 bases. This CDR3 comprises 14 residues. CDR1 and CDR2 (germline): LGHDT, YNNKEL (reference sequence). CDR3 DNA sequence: TGTGCCAGCAGTCGACTAGCGGGAAACAATGGGCAGTTCTTC. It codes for CASSRLAGNNGQFF.

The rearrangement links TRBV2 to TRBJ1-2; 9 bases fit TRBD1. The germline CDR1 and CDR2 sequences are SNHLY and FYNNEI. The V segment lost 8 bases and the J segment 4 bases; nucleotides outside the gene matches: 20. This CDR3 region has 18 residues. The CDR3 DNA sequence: TGTGCCAGCTTCTCTTTCCGCTATCGGGACAGGGTTTCCTATGGCTACACCTTC. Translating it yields CASFSFRYRDRVSYGYTF.

The CDR3 here is CASSPRDRGNYGYTF. The CDR3 DNA reads as TGTGCCAGCAGCCCACGGGACAGGGGAAACTATGGCTACACCTTC. The chain has TRBV3-1 and TRBJ1-2; 10 nucleotides align to TRBD1. CDR1 and CDR2 from the germline V gene are LGHDT and YNNKEL (reference sequence). The CDR3 runs to 15 residues. With 4 bases clipped from V and 2 bases from J, the junction kept 4 bases outside the gene matches.

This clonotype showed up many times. This CDR3 reads CASSADSWDNEQFF. CDR3 nucleotide sequence: TGTGCCAGCAGTGCTGATAGTTGGGACAATGAGCAGTTCTTC. The rearrangement uses TRBV2 and TRBJ2-1; D is unclear. V lost 4 bases, J lost 5 bases, and 12 bases lay in between. The CDR3 length is 14 residues. Germline lookup yields CDR1 SNHLY and CDR2 FYNNEI.

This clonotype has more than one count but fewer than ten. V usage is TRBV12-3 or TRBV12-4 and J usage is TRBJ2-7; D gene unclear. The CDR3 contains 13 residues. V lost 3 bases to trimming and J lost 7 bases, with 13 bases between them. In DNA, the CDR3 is TGTGCCAGCAGTTTGGGTTGGCCTCAGGAGCAGTACTTC. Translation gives CASSLGWPQEQYF.

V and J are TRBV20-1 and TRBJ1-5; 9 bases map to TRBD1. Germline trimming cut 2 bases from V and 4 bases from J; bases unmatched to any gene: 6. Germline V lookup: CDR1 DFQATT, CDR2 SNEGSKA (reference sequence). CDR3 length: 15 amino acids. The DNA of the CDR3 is TGCAGTGCTAGACGCGACGGGACAGGGAATCAGCCCCAGCATTTT. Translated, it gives CSARRDGTGNQPQHF.